One T cell receptor (beta chain) is described in this entry. No antigen is known for it. V lost 3 bases to trimming and J lost 10 bases, with 10 bases between them. The CDR3 runs 11 residues. CDR1 and CDR2 (germline): GTSNPN, SVGIG (reference sequence). The data were produced by immunoSEQ multiplex PCR, yet TCRdb's version contains in-frame clones alone and is incomplete. Of some 46,000 clones detected, about 70% appear once; the ten largest clones hold roughly 14%. This sample is drawn from a study of cytotoxic CD8 clonotypes in ibrutinib-treated CLL. On the study more broadly: Investigators reported roughly 25 partial and 2 complete responses; after median around 6 years, 14 patients remained remitted and roughly twelve progressed.

Study-wide points: Progressing patients had sampling times that differed from those of sustained-remission patients. Baseline-level clonality went beyond age-matched healthy donors and moved in step with circulating CD8+ T-cell counts.

The TCR sequence derives from a human donor with chronic lymphocytic leukemia. This sample comprised PBMCs, obtained after 12 months of ibrutinib treatment. V usage is TRBV30 and J usage is TRBJ2-1, with D unclear. For the CDR3, the DNA is TGTGCCTGGAGCGCCACTTACGAGCAGTTCTTC. It is translated as CAWSATYEQFF.